The 29 T cell receptor beta chains presented below share a single source sample, sequenced in a study of cytomegalovirus exposure and HLA in healthy donors (dated by TCRdb to the late 2010s). The receptor library was made with the immunoSEQ multiplex PCR assay. For the multiplex PCR, a mixture combining 60 forward primers for TCR Vbeta segments and 13 reverse primers for TCR Jbeta segments was used. TCRdb obtained this table from immuneACCESS and retained in-frame rearrangements with V and J assigned. These tables miss some clones; where compared with another copy, unresolved V genes account for less than half of the shortfall, and the remainder is unexplained. Recorded for this sample are 200,000 to 250,000 clones; 80% to 90% of them occurred a single time. 2.9% of the sample comes from the top ten. Sample: PBMCs. The receptors stem from a man aged 30 to 39 in good health and CMV-seronegative.

V is TRBV6-6 and J is TRBJ1-2, with D possibly being TRBD1 (5 bases). V was trimmed by 2 bases and J by 0 bases, leaving 13 bases between them. The CDR3 totals 16 residues. The germline gives CDR1 MNHNY, CDR2 SVGAGI (reference sequence). CDR3 DNA sequence: TGTGCCAGCAGTTACGCTTCAGGGAAAGCTAACTATGGCTACACCTTC. It encodes CASSYASGKANYGYTF.

This chain links TRBV5-1 with TRBJ2-1; TRBD2 matches 7 bases. Germline CDR1 and CDR2: SGHRS and YFSETQ. The trim removed 7 bases at V and 0 bases at J, leaving 7 bases unmatched. This CDR3 contains 15 residues. CDR3 sequence reads: CASWVGGSSYNEQFF. The CDR3 DNA sequence: TGCGCCAGCTGGGTGGGGGGGAGCTCCTACAATGAGCAGTTCTTC.

The rearrangement joins TRBV5-6 to TRBJ1-2; TRBD1 aligns across 9 bases. The junction had 9 bases not matched to a gene; V was cut back by 5 bases and J by 1 base. Germline values: CDR1 SGHDT, CDR2 YYEEEE. The CDR3 contains 16 residues. The CDR3 region is CASSKDRGFGNYGYTF. CDR3 sequence (DNA): TGTGCCAGCAGTAAGGACAGGGGATTTGGTAACTATGGCTACACCTTC.

V usage is TRBV28 and J usage is TRBJ2-7; 8 bases match TRBD1. From germline, CDR1 is MDHEN and CDR2 SYDVKM. CDR3 length: 15 amino acids. V was clipped by 4 bases and J by 0 bases; unmatched bases: 5. The CDR3 DNA reads as TGTGCCAGCAGTTCTCGGACAGGGAGCTCCTACGAGCAGTACTTC. Amino acid sequence: CASSSRTGSSYEQYF.

V is TRBV27 and J is TRBJ1-2, with 8 positions matching TRBD1. CDR1 is MNHEY, CDR2 SMNVEV, per germline (reference sequence). The CDR3 loop spans 15 amino acids. V was clipped by 5 bases and J by 7 bases; unmatched bases: 12. CDR3: CASSLTGTGFSGYTF. DNA for the CDR3: TGTGCCAGCAGTCTAACCGGGACAGGTTTTAGTGGCTACACCTTC.

The chain recombines TRBV15 with TRBJ1-6; 8 nucleotides agree with TRBD1. V lost 6 bases to trimming and J lost 10 bases; unmatched junction nucleotides: 5. CDR1 is LNHNV and CDR2 is YYDKDF in the germline V gene (reference sequence). This CDR3 spans 13 amino acids. In DNA form, the CDR3 reads TGTGCCACCAGTTGGACAGGGACATCACCCCTCCACTTT. It yields the protein CATSWTGTSPLHF.

The chain recombines TRBV2 with TRBJ1-2; a possible D gene is TRBD1 (6 bases). Between the trimmed V and J ends, which lost 0 bases and 3 bases, there was a span of 20 bases. The CDR3 sequence is 18 residues long. The germline V gene has CDR1 SNHLY and CDR2 FYNNEI. The CDR3 sequence: CASSEALVQGPSHYGYTF. CDR3 coding DNA: TGTGCCAGCAGTGAAGCGCTTGTACAGGGTCCCTCTCACTATGGCTACACCTTC.

This chain joins TRBV9 and TRBJ2-7; a weak D match, TRBD1 (6 bases). Germline CDR1 reads SGDLS; CDR2 reads YYNGEE. The CDR3 sequence is 14 residues long. The V and J ends lost 4 bases and 2 bases respectively, with 13 bases between them. This CDR3 reads CASSTSQGTYEQYF. CDR3 sequence (DNA): TGTGCCAGCAGCACCTCACAGGGTACCTACGAGCAGTACTTC.

The gene calls are TRBV6-5 and TRBJ2-7; TRBD1 agrees at 7 bases. In germline, CDR1 is MNHEY, CDR2 SVGAGI. Unmatched junction bases numbered 8, after V lost 5 bases and J lost 4 bases. CDR3 length equals 14 residues. In DNA form, the CDR3 reads TGTGCCAGCAGTCCCCAGACAGGGCCTTACGAGCAGTACTTC. It translates to CASSPQTGPYEQYF.

CDR3 DNA: TGTGCCAGTAGTATAGATTTAGGTCCGGGAGGCGGCTACACCTTC. Translation: CASSIDLGPGGGYTF. V and J are TRBV19 and TRBJ1-2; D is undetermined. This CDR3 spans 15 amino acids. Germline CDR1 LNHDA, CDR2 SQIVND (reference sequence). The V end lost 0 bases, the J end lost 8 bases, and 16 bases lay between the germline ends.

This clone has more than one count but fewer than ten. The rearrangement joins TRBV27 to TRBJ1-2, with a possible D match to TRBD1 (6 bases). The V gene lost 6 bases and the J gene lost 4 bases, with 12 bases spanning the gap. The germline V gene has CDR1 MNHEY and CDR2 SMNVEV (reference sequence). The length of the CDR3 is 13 residues. This CDR3 reads CASSQDSFYGYTF. The DNA for the CDR3 is TGTGCCAGCAGCCAGGACAGCTTCTATGGCTACACCTTC.

DNA for the CDR3: TGTGCCAGAAGCTGGCCAGGCATTCTTGAAGCTTTCTTT. It codes for CARSWPGILEAFF. The chain employs TRBV5-3 and TRBJ1-1; D unresolved. TRBV5-3 counts as an open reading frame of uncertain function. The CDR3 extends over 13 amino acids. V was cut by 3 bases and J by 7 bases, with 13 bases left in between.

The V gene is TRBV11-3, the J gene TRBJ2-1, with TRBD2 matching 8 bases. V lost 5 bases and J lost 8; bases outside the gene matches: 8. The CDR3 sequence is 14 residues long. Per germline, CDR1 SGHNT and CDR2 YENEEA. CDR3: CASSERTSPHEQFF. CDR3 DNA: TGTGCCAGCAGCGAAAGGACTAGCCCCCATGAGCAGTTCTTC.

This chain joins TRBV29-1 and TRBJ2-7; TRBD1 is a possible D gene (7 bases). This CDR3 has 12 residues. V was cut by 4 bases and J by 7 bases, with 14 bases left in between. Germline CDR1 SQVTM, CDR2 ANQGSEA. CDR3 coding DNA: TGCAGCGTTGTGGTTTCAGGGGGGGAGCAGTACTTC. This sequence encodes CSVVVSGGEQYF.

The gene calls are TRBV4-2 and TRBJ2-1, with TRBD1 matching 8 bases. J lost 6 bases, V lost 4 bases, and 11 bases had no gene match. The CDR3 sequence is 16 residues long. From germline, CDR1 is LGHNA and CDR2 YNFKEQ. The CDR3 DNA follows: TGTGCCAGCAGCCCAAAGGACAGGGCTATGGGCAATGAGCAGTTCTTC. Amino acid sequence: CASSPKDRAMGNEQFF.

In this sample, this clone turned up a few times. The chain combines TRBV18 with TRBJ2-7; 8 bases line up with TRBD1. The CDR3 length is 16 residues. CDR1 is KGHSH and CDR2 is LQKENI in the germline V gene. The J segment lost 4 bases and the V segment lost 2 bases, leaving 10 bases of the junction unmatched. The CDR3 sequence is CASSPGTGTGGYEQYF. Here the CDR3 DNA reads TGTGCCAGCTCACCAGGGACGGGAACAGGGGGATACGAGCAGTACTTC. The full variable domain, its missing parts supplied by reference TRBV18 and TRBJ2-7, is NAGVMQNPRHLVRRRGQEARLRCSPMKGHSHVYWYRQLPEEGLKFMVYLQKENIIDESGMPKERFSAEFPKEGPSILRIQQVVRGDSAAYFCASSPGTGTGGYEQYFGPGTRLTVT.

The chain combines TRBV1 with TRBJ2-2; the D call in the table, TRBD1, was not verified against the DNA. TRBV1 is flagged as a pseudogene. CDR3 length: 15 residues. CDR3 in amino acids: CASSQVDRETGELFF. The CDR3 bases are TGCGCCAGCAGCCAAGTTGACAGAGAGACCGGGGAGCTGTTTTTT.

V gene TRBV7-3 combines with J gene TRBJ2-3; 8 nucleotides match TRBD2. The junction had 0 bases not matched to a gene; V was cut back by 0 bases and J by 1 base. The CDR3 is 15 residues long. From germline, CDR1 is SGHTA and CDR2 FQGTGA. CDR3 amino acids: CASSLTSGGTDTQYF. The CDR3 nucleotides are TGTGCCAGCAGCTTAACTAGCGGGGGCACAGATACGCAGTATTTT.

The CDR3 region is CASSPRGMYETQYF. CDR3 DNA sequence: TGTGCCAGCAGCCCTAGGGGGATGTACGAGACCCAGTACTTC. The chain has TRBV28 and TRBJ2-5, with D possibly being TRBD1 (6 bases). CDR1 and CDR2 from the germline V gene are MDHEN and SYDVKM. CDR3 length equals 14 residues. V lost 6 bases and J lost 5, with 16 bases in between. The full variable domain, rest sourced from reference TRBV28 and TRBJ2-5, is DVKVTQSSRYLVKRTGEKVFLECVQDMDHENMFWYRQDPGLGLRLIYFSYDVKMKEKGDIPEGYSVSREKKERFSLILESASTNQTSMYLCASSPRGMYETQYFGPGTRLLVL.

DNA of the CDR3: TGCGCCAGCAGCCAAGCCCTAGCGGGGGCACTATCTACTGAAGCTTTCTTT. This sequence encodes CASSQALAGALSTEAFF. V is TRBV4-1 and J is TRBJ1-1; a possible D gene is TRBD1 (6 bases). The germline V gene encodes CDR1 MGHRA and CDR2 YSYEKL. The CDR3 length is 17 residues. Trimming cost V 1 base and J 5 bases, with 20 bases left between them.

This chain joins TRBV15 and TRBJ1-6; D remains ambiguous. V gave up 3 bases and J gave up 4 bases, with 13 bases separating them. Per the germline V gene, CDR1 is LNHNV and CDR2 is YYDKDF (reference sequence). The CDR3 runs to 16 residues. CDR3 residues: CATSSGGLSYNSPLHF. The CDR3 DNA follows: TGTGCCACCAGCAGTGGAGGACTCTCGTATAATTCACCCCTCCACTTT.

The chain recombines TRBV5-1 with TRBJ2-1; 11 bases map to TRBD2. The germline CDR1 and CDR2 sequences are SGHRS and YFSETQ. CDR3 size: 17 residues. With V trimmed by 0 bases and J by 7 bases, 9 bases remained unmatched. The CDR3, as DNA: TGCGCCAGCAGCTTGGTCCAGGGGGGACTAGCGGCGAATGAGCAGTTCTTC. The encoded protein is CASSLVQGGLAANEQFF.

The rearrangement joins TRBV7-9 to TRBJ1-3; 7 positions agree with TRBD1. The CDR3 consists of 17 residues. Per germline, CDR1 SEHNR and CDR2 FQNEAQ (reference sequence). V trimming: 2 bases; J trimming: 0 bases; junction bases outside the gene matches: 7. The CDR3 sequence: CASSLTTGDPSGNTIYF. CDR3 in DNA: TGTGCCAGCAGCTTAACAACAGGGGATCCCTCTGGAAACACCATATATTTT. Full variable domain (outside the CDR3, taken from reference TRBV7-9 and TRBJ1-3): DTGVSQNPRHKITKRGQNVTFRCDPISEHNRLYWYRQTLGQGPEFLTYFQNEAQLEKSRLLSDRFSAERPKGSFSTLEIQRTEQGDSAMYLCASSLTTGDPSGNTIYFGEGSWLTVV.

The chain carries TRBV5-1 and TRBJ2-2; 7 bases are a match to TRBD1. Per the germline V gene, CDR1 is SGHRS and CDR2 is YFSETQ. This CDR3 contains 14 residues. With V trimmed by 6 bases and J by 2 bases, 4 bases remained unmatched. For the CDR3, the DNA is TGCGCCAGCATGGGGACAGTTAACACCGGGGAGCTGTTTTTT. Amino acids: CASMGTVNTGELFF.

The rearrangement links TRBV15 to TRBJ1-6, with no clear D. The CDR3 consists of 17 residues. CDR1 and CDR2 from the germline V gene are LNHNV and YYDKDF (reference sequence). Trimming removed 4 bases from V and 0 bases from J, with 13 bases in between. The CDR3 region is CATSNRRPSSYNSPLHF. The CDR3 DNA is TGTGCCACCAGCAATCGCAGACCTAGCTCCTATAATTCACCCCTCCACTTT.

This clone occurred once. The chain has TRBV6-1 and TRBJ1-1; 8 positions match TRBD1. CDR1 and CDR2 from the germline V gene are MNHNS and SASEGT. V was clipped by 4 bases and J by 4 bases; unmatched bases: 5. The CDR3 spans 14 residues. The CDR3, as DNA: TGTGCCAGCAGTGCTCGGACAGGGACCACTGAAGCTTTCTTT. Its protein is CASSARTGTTEAFF.

V usage is TRBV11-2 and J usage is TRBJ1-1; 8 positions match TRBD1. V lost 3 bases to trimming and J lost 0 bases; unmatched junction nucleotides: 9. CDR1 SGHAT and CDR2 FQNNGV come from the germline V gene. The CDR3 consists of 17 residues. The CDR3: CASSFAQGGAMNTEAFF. Written as DNA, the CDR3 is TGTGCCAGCAGCTTCGCACAGGGGGGGGCAATGAACACTGAAGCTTTCTTT.

The CDR3 DNA reads as TGTGCCAGCAGCTCCTCCGGGATGCCCAATGAGCAGTTCTTC. Its protein is CASSSSGMPNEQFF. V usage is TRBV11-2 and J usage is TRBJ2-1, with D maybe TRBD2 (5 bases). This CDR3 region has 14 residues. Germline V gene data show CDR1 as SGHAT and CDR2 as FQNNGV. The V and J ends lost 4 bases and 6 bases respectively, with 13 bases between them.

A single count supports this clone. This chain uses TRBV27 with TRBJ2-7; maybe TRBD1 (6 bases). The germline V and J ends were trimmed by 4 bases and 1 base, with 8 bases remaining between them. Per germline, CDR1 MNHEY and CDR2 SMNVEV (reference sequence). The CDR3 is 13 amino acids. CDR3 sequence reads: CASSSGQSYEQYF. For the CDR3, the DNA is TGTGCCAGCAGTTCAGGACAGTCCTACGAGCAGTACTTC.